This T cell receptor (beta chain) was observed in a study of blood T cell repertoires in COVID-19. CDR3 length: 15 residues. V gave up 0 bases and J gave up 3 bases, with 11 bases separating them. Germline CDR1 is LNHDA and CDR2 is SQIVND (reference sequence). Measured with immunoSEQ multiplex PCR; TCRdb has only the in-frame clones, and not every one. Of about 380,000 clones in the sample, 88% were seen once. The cohort comprised adults aged roughly 18 to 95 years residing in under 30 US areas. The V and J genes are TRBV19 and TRBJ1-1; D perhaps matches TRBD1 (5 bases). Sequenced input: PBMCs or T cells enriched from blood (not recorded which). The TCR sequence derives from a woman between 18 and 29 years old who had recovered from COVID-19. CDR3 nucleotide sequence: TGTGCCAGTAGTATAGAGGCCAGGGCGGACACTGAAGCTTTCTTT. Translated: CASSIEARADTEAFF.